This T cell receptor beta chain was sequenced for a study of PD-L1 blockade in urothelial cancer. Study-wide background: Between 0 and 3 prior chemotherapy regimens had been given to patients.

In germline, CDR1 is LNHDA, CDR2 SQIVND (reference sequence). This CDR3 comprises 14 residues. V gave up 5 bases and J gave up 1 base; unmatched junction bases: 3. The time point here: pretreatment peripheral blood. Sequencing was performed with immunoSEQ multiplex PCR; in TCRdb, only in-frame clones are kept and a portion is missing. The profile shows fewer than 60,000 clones, 85% to 90% of them singletons. Source: PBMCs, taken around atezolizumab (anti-PD-L1) treatment. This TCR was recovered from a man in his sixties or seventies with urothelial cancer. This chain joins TRBV19 and TRBJ1-1, with TRBD1 identical over 8 bases. The CDR3 nucleotides are TGTGCCAGTAGTCTCAGGGGGCGGAACACTGAAGCTTTCTTT. Its translation: CASSLRGRNTEAFF.